Sequencing of this TCR beta chain was carried out in a study of T cell responses to AZD1222 COVID-19 vaccine. Notes on the study in general: Dominant CD4 TCR responses targeted spike regions 160-218 and 743-854. Sampled repertoires all dated from after the peak T cell response.

Worth noting for this clone: Its antigen is still unknown.

V was shortened by 7 bases and J by 1 base, with 13 bases between the two germline ends. This CDR3 is 13 amino acids long. Germline lookup yields CDR1 SQVTM and CDR2 ANQGSEA. Using immunoSEQ multiplex PCR, the repertoire was profiled, and TCRdb retains in-frame clones only, with some absent. The table records 150,000 to 200,000 clones, around 94% of them present only once. The starting material was peripheral blood, obtained on day 0 of AZD1222 vaccination. This clonotype was sampled from an adult in good health. This sequence joins TRBV29-1 and TRBJ1-1; a weak D match, TRBD1 (6 bases). The CDR3 here is CSGSGTTNTEAFF. The DNA of the CDR3 is TGCAGCGGTTCCGGGACAACGAACACTGAAGCTTTCTTT. Full variable domain (outside the CDR3, taken from reference TRBV29-1 and TRBJ1-1): SAVISQKPSRDICQRGTSLTIQCQVDSQVTMMFWYRQQPGQSLTLIATANQGSEATYESGFVIDKFPISRPNLTFSTLTVSNMSPEDSSIYLCSGSGTTNTEAFFGQGTRLTVV.